This T cell receptor beta chain was found in a study of blood T cell repertoires in COVID-19. Trimming removed 7 bases from V and 10 bases from J, with 17 bases in between. The CDR3 contains 13 residues. Per the germline V gene, CDR1 is SNHLY and CDR2 is FYNNEI. Original data processing: Reference gene primer amplification yielded estimated nucleated cell counts. The data were produced by immunoSEQ multiplex PCR, yet TCRdb's version contains in-frame clones alone and is incomplete. Clone size and V and J calls were adopted from that table, with D and trimming inferred from the DNA. The data hold about 280,000 clones, with about four fifths observed a single time.

The sample consisted of PBMCs or T cells enriched from blood (not recorded which). The chain couples TRBV2 to TRBJ2-1; the D gene is possibly TRBD1 (6 bases). The TCR sequence derives from a man aged 40-49 years who had been exposed to COVID-19. DNA for the CDR3: TGTGCCAGCACCGCTCAGGGGCTCGGCGAGCAGTTCTTC. Translation: CASTAQGLGEQFF.